This TCR beta chain came from a study of blood T cell repertoires in COVID-19. Libraries were prepared by immunoSEQ multiplex PCR; TCRdb keeps only in-frame clonotypes and omits some of them. This sample has 350,000 to 450,000 clones, with 65% to 90% found just once. The CDR3 covers 15 residues. Unmatched junction bases numbered 7, after V lost 3 bases and J lost 8 bases. Germline CDR1 and CDR2: GTSNPN and SVGIG (reference sequence). This clone has just a few counts. Sequencing was performed on peripheral blood. The receptor's source is a woman aged 55-69 years with COVID-19, enrolled during active disease. The rearrangement links TRBV30 to TRBJ1-6, with 10 bases fitting TRBD1. The CDR3 region has the DNA TGTGCCTGGAGCCGGACAGGGGGAGTTTATTCACCCCTCCACTTT. Translating gives CAWSRTGGVYSPLHF.